These 9 T cell receptor beta chains were sequenced from one sample in a study of control samples from healthy donors and cancer patients. The protocol was immunoSEQ multiplex PCR, while the TCRdb copy is restricted to in-frame clones and leaves out a portion. The sample table sets out approximately 190,000 clones. Sequenced: blood. The receptors were gathered from a woman aged 25 to 39 in good health.

The chain uses TRBV6-5 and TRBJ2-1; the match to TRBD2 covers 7 bases. Unmatched junction bases numbered 5, after V lost 3 bases and J lost 0 bases. There are 16 residues in the CDR3. Germline-derived CDR1 and CDR2 are MNHEY and SVGAGI. The CDR3 region is CASSYHGGSSYNEQFF. In nucleotides, the CDR3 is TGTGCCAGCAGTTATCACGGGGGGAGCTCCTACAATGAGCAGTTCTTC.

The chain is built from TRBV9 and TRBJ2-5, with D possibly being TRBD2 (6 bases). Germline V lookup: CDR1 SGDLS, CDR2 YYNGEE. There are 17 residues in the CDR3. Trimming shortened V by 0 bases and J by 1 base, and 16 bases separated the two germline ends. The CDR3 DNA sequence: TGTGCCAGCAGCGTAGGGGCTTTCGGGGGAGTCCAAGAGACCCAGTACTTC. Its translation is CASSVGAFGGVQETQYF.

The chain is built from TRBV10-3 and TRBJ1-1, with 8 positions matching TRBD1. There are 16 residues in the CDR3. After removal of 6 bases from V and 0 bases from J, the junction contained 9 bases not matched to a gene. The germline gives CDR1 ENHRY, CDR2 SYGVKD. The CDR3 region has the DNA TGTGCCATCAGGGAAACAGGGACAGGCCTGAACACTGAAGCTTTCTTT. This translates into CAIRETGTGLNTEAFF.

This rearrangement joins TRBV29-1 to TRBJ2-3; the match to TRBD2 covers 13 bases. The germline CDR1 and CDR2 sequences are SQVTM and ANQGSEA. CDR3 length equals 17 residues. After removal of 4 bases from V and 0 bases from J, the junction contained 7 bases not matched to a gene. This CDR3 is CSVVGLAGVTSTDTQYF. Written as DNA, the CDR3 is TGCAGCGTTGTAGGACTAGCGGGGGTTACCAGCACAGATACGCAGTATTTT.

This rearrangement joins TRBV5-5 to TRBJ2-4; tentatively, D is TRBD1 (6 bases). V gave up 4 bases and J gave up 0 bases, with 14 bases separating them. Germline lookup yields CDR1 SGHKS and CDR2 YYEKEE (reference sequence). The CDR3 has 16 residues. The chain's CDR3 is CASSSRDILAKNIQYF. CDR3 DNA sequence: TGTGCCAGCAGCAGCCGGGACATACTAGCCAAAAACATTCAGTACTTC.

The rearrangement uses TRBV12-3 or TRBV12-4 and TRBJ1-2; tentative D call: TRBD1 (6 bases). The CDR3 sequence is 12 residues long. The ends were cut back, 7 bases at V and 5 bases at J, with 11 bases in the middle. This CDR3 is CASNVRGYGYTF. In DNA, the CDR3 is TGTGCCAGCAACGTGAGGGGGTATGGCTACACCTTC.

The V call is TRBV19, the J call TRBJ2-7, with TRBD2 matching over 10 bases. The CDR3 consists of 15 residues. Germline trimming cut 4 bases from V and 4 bases from J; bases unmatched to any gene: 7. Germline CDR1 and CDR2: LNHDA and SQIVND (reference sequence). CDR3 bases: TGTGCCAGTAGTACAAGCGGGGGGGCCCGGTACGAGCAGTACTTC. This encodes CASSTSGGARYEQYF.

This rearrangement joins TRBV27 to TRBJ2-7; 8 bases are shared with TRBD1. Per germline, CDR1 MNHEY and CDR2 SMNVEV (reference sequence). The CDR3 has 15 amino acids. J gave up 9 bases and V 3 bases, and 13 bases lay outside the gene matches. This CDR3 reads CASSFAGGEFGRQYF. The CDR3 DNA reads TGTGCCAGCAGTTTCGCAGGGGGCGAATTTGGAAGGCAGTACTTC.

The V and J genes are TRBV28 and TRBJ2-5; maybe TRBD1 (5 bases). Germline loops: CDR1 MDHEN, CDR2 SYDVKM. V was clipped by 4 bases and J by 2 bases, with 17 bases between them. The CDR3 is 16 residues long. CDR3 DNA: TGTGCCAGCAGTTCACACCCTCAGGGCGTTCAAGAGACCCAGTACTTC. Its translation: CASSSHPQGVQETQYF.